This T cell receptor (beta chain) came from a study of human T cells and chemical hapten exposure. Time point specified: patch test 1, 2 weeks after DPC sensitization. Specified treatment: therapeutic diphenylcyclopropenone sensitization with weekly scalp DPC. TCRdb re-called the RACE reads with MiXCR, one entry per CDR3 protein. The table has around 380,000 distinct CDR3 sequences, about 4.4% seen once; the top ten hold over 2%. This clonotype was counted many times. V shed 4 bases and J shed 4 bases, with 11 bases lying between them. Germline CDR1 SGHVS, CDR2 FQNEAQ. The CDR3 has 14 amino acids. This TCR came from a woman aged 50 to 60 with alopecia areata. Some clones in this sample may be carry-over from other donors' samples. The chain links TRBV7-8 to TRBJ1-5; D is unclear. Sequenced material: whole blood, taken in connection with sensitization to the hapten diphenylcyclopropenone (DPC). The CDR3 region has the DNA TGTGCCAGCAGCTCGTCCAGCGCGAATCAGCCCCAGCATTTT. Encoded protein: CASSSSSANQPQHF. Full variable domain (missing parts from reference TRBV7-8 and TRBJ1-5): GAGVSQSPRYKVAKRGQDVALRCDPISGHVSLFWYQQALGQGPEFLTYFQNEAQLDKSGLPSDRFFAERPEGSVSTLKIQRTQQEDSAVYLCASSSSSANQPQHFGDGTRLSIL.